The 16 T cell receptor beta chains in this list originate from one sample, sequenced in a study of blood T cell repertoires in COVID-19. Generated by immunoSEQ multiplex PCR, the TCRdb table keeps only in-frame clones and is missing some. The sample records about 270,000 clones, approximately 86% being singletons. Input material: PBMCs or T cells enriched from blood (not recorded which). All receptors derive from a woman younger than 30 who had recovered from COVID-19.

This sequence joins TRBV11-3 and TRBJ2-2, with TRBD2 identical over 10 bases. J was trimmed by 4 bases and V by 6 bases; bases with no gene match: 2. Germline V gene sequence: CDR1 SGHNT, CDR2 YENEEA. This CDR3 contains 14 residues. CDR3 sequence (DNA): TGTGCCAGCAGGATAGCGGGAGGCACCGGGGAGCTGTTTTTT. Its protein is CASRIAGGTGELFF.

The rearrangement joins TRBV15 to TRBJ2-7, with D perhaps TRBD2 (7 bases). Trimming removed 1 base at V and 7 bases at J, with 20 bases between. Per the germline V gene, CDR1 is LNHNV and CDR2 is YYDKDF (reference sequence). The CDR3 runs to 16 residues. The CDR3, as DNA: TGTGCCACCAGCAGAGGACGCGGGGGCCCACCGAGAGAGCAGTACTTC. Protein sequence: CATSRGRGGPPREQYF.

The CDR3: CASSLANRLNTGELFF. The CDR3 DNA reads as TGTGCCAGCAGCTTGGCCAACAGGCTCAACACCGGGGAGCTGTTTTTT. The rearrangement uses TRBV5-4 and TRBJ2-2; D is possibly TRBD1 (5 bases). The CDR3 spans 16 residues. V gave up 0 bases and J gave up 2 bases, with 11 bases separating them. Germline V gene data show CDR1 as SGHNT and CDR2 as YYREEE (reference sequence). The full variable domain, rest sourced from reference TRBV5-4 and TRBJ2-2, is ETGVTQSPTHLIKTRGQQVTLRCSSQSGHNTVSWYQQALGQGPQFIFQYYREEENGRGNFPPRFSGLQFPNYSSELNVNALELDDSALYLCASSLANRLNTGELFFGEGSRLTVL.

The CDR3 loop is CASSPTTGWDTEAFF. CDR3 sequence (DNA): TGCGCCAGCAGCCCGACGACAGGTTGGGACACTGAAGCTTTCTTT. The chain has TRBV5-1 and TRBJ1-1; tentative D call: TRBD1 (6 bases). Trimming took 4 bases from V and 3 from J, leaving 16 bases between them. Germline CDR1 SGHRS, CDR2 YFSETQ. This CDR3 region has 15 residues.

The CDR3 loop reads CASSLAGDGQPQHF. The CDR3 coding sequence is TGTGCCAGCAGCTTGGCGGGGGACGGCCAGCCCCAGCATTTT. This rearrangement joins TRBV5-4 to TRBJ1-5; D might be TRBD1 (5 bases). The CDR3 consists of 14 residues. V was pared by 0 bases and J by 7 bases, with 11 bases between. Germline V gene lookup returns CDR1 SGHNT and CDR2 YYREEE (reference sequence).

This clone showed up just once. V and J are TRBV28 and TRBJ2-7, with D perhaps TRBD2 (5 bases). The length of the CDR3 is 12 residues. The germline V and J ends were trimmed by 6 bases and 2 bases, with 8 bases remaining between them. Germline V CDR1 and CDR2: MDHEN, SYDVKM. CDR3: CASSWTAYEQYF. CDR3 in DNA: TGTGCCAGCAGCTGGACTGCCTACGAGCAGTACTTC.

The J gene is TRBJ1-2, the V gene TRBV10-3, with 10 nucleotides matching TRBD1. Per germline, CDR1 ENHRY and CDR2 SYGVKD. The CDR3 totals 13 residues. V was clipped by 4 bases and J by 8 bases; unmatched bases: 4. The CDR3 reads CAISAGQGEGYTF. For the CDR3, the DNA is TGTGCCATCAGTGCCGGACAGGGGGAAGGCTACACCTTC.

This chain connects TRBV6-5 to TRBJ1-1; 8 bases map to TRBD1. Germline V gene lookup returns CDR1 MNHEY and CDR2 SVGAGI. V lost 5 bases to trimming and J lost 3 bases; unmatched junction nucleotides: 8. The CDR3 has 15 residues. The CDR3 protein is CASSLLTGADTEAFF. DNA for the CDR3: TGTGCCAGCAGTCTATTGACAGGGGCGGACACTGAAGCTTTCTTT.

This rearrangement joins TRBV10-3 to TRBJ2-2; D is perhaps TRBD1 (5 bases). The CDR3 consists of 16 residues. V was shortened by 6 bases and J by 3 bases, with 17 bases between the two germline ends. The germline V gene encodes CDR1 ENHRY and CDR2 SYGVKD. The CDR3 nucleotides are TGTGCCATCAGCGAATTGACAGCCTTCTACACCGGGGAGCTGTTTTTT. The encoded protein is CAISELTAFYTGELFF.

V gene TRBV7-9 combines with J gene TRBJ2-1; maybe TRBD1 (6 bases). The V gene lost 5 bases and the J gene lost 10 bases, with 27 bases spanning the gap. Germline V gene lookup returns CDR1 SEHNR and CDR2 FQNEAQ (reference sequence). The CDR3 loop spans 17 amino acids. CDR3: CASSEHPGRSNTGEQFF. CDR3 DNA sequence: TGTGCCAGCAGCGAACACCCGGGACGCAGCAATACAGGGGAGCAGTTCTTC.

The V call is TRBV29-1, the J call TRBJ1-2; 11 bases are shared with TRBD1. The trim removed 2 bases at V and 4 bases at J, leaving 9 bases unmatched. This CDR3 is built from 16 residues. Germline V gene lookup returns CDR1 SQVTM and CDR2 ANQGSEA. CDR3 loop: CSVERTGGVEVYGYTF. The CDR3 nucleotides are TGCAGCGTTGAACGGACAGGGGGCGTTGAGGTCTATGGCTACACCTTC.

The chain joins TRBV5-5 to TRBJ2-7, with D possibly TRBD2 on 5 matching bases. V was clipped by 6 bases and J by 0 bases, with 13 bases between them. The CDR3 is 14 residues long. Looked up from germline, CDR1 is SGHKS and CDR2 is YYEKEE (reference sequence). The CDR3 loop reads CASNIVGSSYEQYF. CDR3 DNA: TGTGCCAGCAACATCGTAGGGAGCTCCTACGAGCAGTACTTC.

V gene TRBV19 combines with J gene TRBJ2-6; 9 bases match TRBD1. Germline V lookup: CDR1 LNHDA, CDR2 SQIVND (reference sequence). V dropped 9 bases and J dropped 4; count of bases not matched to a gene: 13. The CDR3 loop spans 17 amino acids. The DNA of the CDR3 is TGTGCCAGCCGACCCCCGGGACAGGGTACCGGGGCCAACGTCCTGACTTTC. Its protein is CASRPPGQGTGANVLTF.

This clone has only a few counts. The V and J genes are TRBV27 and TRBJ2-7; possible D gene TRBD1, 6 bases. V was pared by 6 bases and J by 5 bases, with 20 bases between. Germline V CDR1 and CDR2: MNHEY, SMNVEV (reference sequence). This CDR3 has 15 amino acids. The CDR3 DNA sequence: TGTGCCAGCAGCCCTGCAGGGGCTGGCGCGAACGAGCAGTACTTC. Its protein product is CASSPAGAGANEQYF.

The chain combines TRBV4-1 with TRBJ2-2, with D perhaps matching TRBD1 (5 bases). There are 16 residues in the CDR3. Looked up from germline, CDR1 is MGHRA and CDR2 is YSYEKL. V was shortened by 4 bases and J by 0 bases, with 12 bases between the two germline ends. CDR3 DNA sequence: TGCGCCAGCAGCCGAGGACAAGCCACGAACACCGGGGAGCTGTTTTTT. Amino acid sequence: CASSRGQATNTGELFF.

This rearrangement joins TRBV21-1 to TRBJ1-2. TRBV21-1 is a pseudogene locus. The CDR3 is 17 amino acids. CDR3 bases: TGTGCCAGCAGCAAAGCGCTACGAACCCCTCCAACGGATGGCTACACCTTC. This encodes CASSKALRTPPTDGYTF.